This T cell receptor (beta chain) was retrieved from a study of blood T cell repertoires in COVID-19. Study details: There were acute and convalescent COVID-19 samples, and they came from the United States, Italy and Spain. PBMCs, B-cell-depleted T cells, or T cells were the source of the cDNA or gDNA that made up the material.

CDR3 length: 14 residues. The germline gives CDR1 SNHLY, CDR2 FYNNEI. V was shortened by 7 bases and J by 4 bases, with 11 bases between the two germline ends. Seattle cases were enrolled at active infection and followed longitudinally. In the authors' workflow: Counts of nucleated cells, estimated from reference gene primer amplification, were obtained. The method was immunoSEQ multiplex PCR; TCRdb's version includes in-frame clones alone and lacks a portion of them. Clone size and V and J calls were adopted from that table, with D and trimming inferred from the DNA. This sample carries about 350,000 clones, approximately 90% of them seen once, and the ten largest clones take 3% to 4%.

The sample comprised peripheral blood. The chain couples TRBV2 to TRBJ1-6; D gene ambiguous. This clonotype was obtained from an older woman with COVID-19, enrolled during active disease. CDR3 bases: TGTGCCAGCAAGAGGGCAGGATATAATTCACCCCTCCACTTT. It specifies CASKRAGYNSPLHF.